Listed here are 10 T cell receptor beta chains from one sample, sequenced in a study of Ad26.COV2.S vaccination and SARS-CoV-2 variants. Stated treatment: some 20 received Ad26.COV2.S at low or high dose, single or two shots; five or six received placebo; per-sample allocation not given. Vaccine and placebo recipients were sampled on day 63 after the first injection. Libraries were prepared by immunoSEQ multiplex PCR; TCRdb keeps only in-frame clonotypes and omits some of them. This sample has about 280,000 clones; more than 75% occur once, and the top ten carry about 3.1%. The specimen comprised peripheral blood, sampled in a trial of Ad26.COV2.S vaccine versus placebo. The receptors were sampled from a person between 18 and 65 years old who received the Ad26.COV2.S COVID-19 vaccine or a placebo.

This clone was detected a few times. The V call is TRBV4-1, the J call TRBJ1-2; D is unresolved. V dropped 7 bases and J dropped 4 bases, with 19 bases sitting between them. Germline CDR1 is MGHRA and CDR2 is YSYEKL. CDR3 size: 15 residues. CDR3 DNA sequence: TGCGCCAGCAACCACCCTGGACTCGAAATCTATGGCTACACCTTC. Translated, it gives CASNHPGLEIYGYTF.

The V gene is TRBV7-9, the J gene TRBJ1-1; D is ambiguous. CDR1 and CDR2 (germline): SEHNR, FQNEAQ (reference sequence). V lost 5 bases to trimming and J lost 0 bases, with 7 bases between them. The CDR3 spans 13 residues. The CDR3 loop reads CASSASMNTEAFF. CDR3 nucleotide sequence: TGTGCCAGCAGCGCCAGTATGAACACTGAAGCTTTCTTT.

This rearrangement joins TRBV3-1 (or the pseudogene TRBV3-2) to TRBJ1-3, with TRBD1 identical over 9 bases. Germline values: CDR1 LGHDT, CDR2 YNNKEL (reference sequence). Trimming cost V 0 bases and J 1 base; bases outside gene matches: 13. This CDR3 comprises 20 residues. CDR3: CASSQDFVLPGQGSGNTIYF. CDR3 nucleotide sequence: TGTGCCAGCAGCCAAGACTTTGTTTTACCGGGACAGGGATCTGGAAACACCATATATTTT.

The chain uses TRBV18 and TRBJ1-4; TRBD1 matches 11 bases. The V gene's germline CDR1 is KGHSH and CDR2 LQKENI. J was trimmed by 8 bases and V by 4 bases; bases with no gene match: 6. The CDR3 runs 15 residues. For the CDR3, the DNA is TGTGCCAGCTCACTGGACAGGGGGCTACGGGAAAAACTGTTTTTT. This codes for CASSLDRGLREKLFF.

The chain recombines TRBV4-2 with TRBJ2-7, with a possible D match to TRBD1 (7 bases). Germline CDR1 is LGHNA and CDR2 is YNFKEQ. CDR3 length: 14 residues. V dropped 3 bases and J dropped 7 bases, with 16 bases sitting between them. The CDR3 bases are TGTGCCAGCAGCCATAGACAGGGTGCGGGGGAGCAGTACTTC. Translated: CASSHRQGAGEQYF.

The chain carries TRBV23-1 and TRBJ1-3; the D gene is possibly TRBD1 (6 bases). TRBV23-1 belongs to the ORF category, with a function that is uncertain. The germline V and J ends were trimmed by 4 bases and 0 bases, with 16 bases remaining between them. This CDR3 is built from 17 residues. The CDR3, as DNA: TGCGCCAGCAGTCTAAGCCAACAGGGAACCTCTGGAAACACCATATATTTT. Encoded protein: CASSLSQQGTSGNTIYF.

The rearrangement uses TRBV7-9 and TRBJ1-2; D remains ambiguous. CDR3 length equals 15 residues. Per the germline V gene, CDR1 is SEHNR and CDR2 is FQNEAQ (reference sequence). Trimming stripped 1 base from V and 2 bases from J, with 11 bases between. For the CDR3, the DNA is TGTGCCAGCAGCTTAGAAATTCGTCCAAACTATGGCTACACCTTC. It translates to CASSLEIRPNYGYTF. The complete variable domain, with remaining parts taken from reference TRBV7-9 and TRBJ1-2, reads DTGVSQNPRHKITKRGQNVTFRCDPISEHNRLYWYRQTLGQGPEFLTYFQNEAQLEKSRLLSDRFSAERPKGSFSTLEIQRTEQGDSAMYLCASSLEIRPNYGYTFGSGTRLTVV.

The V gene is TRBV7-9, the J gene TRBJ1-4; 9 nucleotides match TRBD1. Germline assignment: CDR1 SEHNR and CDR2 FQNEAQ (reference sequence). The CDR3 loop spans 14 amino acids. The ends lost 8 bases at V and 6 bases at J; junction bases unmatched: 7. The CDR3 here is CASGKTGGHEKLFF. The CDR3 nucleotides are TGTGCCAGCGGAAAGACAGGGGGTCATGAAAAACTGTTTTTT.

This chain connects TRBV4-3 to TRBJ1-3; D unclear. The CDR3 has 17 amino acids. Trimming removed 0 bases from V and 4 bases from J, with 16 bases in between. The V gene's germline CDR1 is LGHNA and CDR2 YSLEER. CDR3: CASSQDGPGVLGNTIYF. The CDR3 DNA follows: TGCGCCAGCAGCCAAGACGGCCCCGGGGTTCTCGGAAACACCATATATTTT.

The chain combines TRBV27 with TRBJ1-5; maybe TRBD1 (6 bases). CDR1 MNHEY and CDR2 SMNVEV come from the germline V gene (reference sequence). The CDR3 length is 15 residues. Between the trimmed V and J ends, which lost 2 bases and 1 base, there was a span of 9 bases. CDR3 in amino acids: CASSLTGSSNQPQHF. The CDR3 DNA reads TGTGCCAGCAGTTTAACAGGGTCGAGCAATCAGCCCCAGCATTTT.